The 27 T cell receptor beta chains in this list originate from one sample, sequenced in a study of early stage breast cancer tumors. Libraries were prepared by immunoSEQ multiplex PCR; TCRdb keeps only in-frame clonotypes and omits some of them. The sample consists of more than 65,000 clones, around 80% of them appearing once. Sequencing was done on a sample of blood. These receptor sequences come from a person aged 40-50 years with breast cancer.

The rearrangement links TRBV29-1 to TRBJ2-5; D gene uncertain. V lost 5 bases and J lost 4, with 14 bases in between. In germline, CDR1 is SQVTM, CDR2 ANQGSEA. The CDR3 loop spans 13 amino acids. CDR3 bases: TGCAGCGTTCTTCCGTTCGTGGGAGAGACCCAGTACTTC. This gives the protein CSVLPFVGETQYF.

This clone is a singleton in its sample. The chain uses TRBV9 and TRBJ2-2, with 9 bases fitting TRBD1. V shed 4 bases and J 3 bases; nucleotides not matched to a gene: 4. The germline CDR1 and CDR2 sequences are SGDLS and YYNGEE. CDR3 length: 15 amino acids. CDR3 residues: CASSPRTGDTGELFF. The CDR3 coding sequence is TGTGCCAGCAGCCCAAGGACAGGGGACACCGGGGAGCTGTTTTTT.

The rearrangement links TRBV25-1 to TRBJ2-5; D is perhaps TRBD2 (6 bases). Germline V gene data show CDR1 as MGHDK and CDR2 as SYGVNS. Between the trimmed V and J ends, which lost 1 base and 2 bases, there was a span of 8 bases. This CDR3 is 14 amino acids long. CDR3 bases: TGTGCCAGCAGTGAATGGCGGGGTCAAGAGACCCAGTACTTC. It codes for CASSEWRGQETQYF.

The CDR3 here is CASSRRIITPEAFF. The CDR3 region has the DNA TGTGCCAGCAGCCGGAGGATAATAACACCTGAAGCTTTCTTT. The genes are TRBV7-2 and TRBJ1-1, with no clear D. The CDR3 runs to 14 residues. CDR1 and CDR2 from the germline V gene are SGHTA and FQGNSA. The germline V and J ends were trimmed by 5 bases and 6 bases, with 16 bases remaining between them. The complete variable domain, with remaining parts taken from reference TRBV7-2 and TRBJ1-1, reads GAGVSQSPSNKVTEKGKDVELRCDPISGHTALYWYRQSLGQGLEFLIYFQGNSAPDKSGLPSDRFSAERTGGSVSTLTIQRTQQEDSAVYLCASSRRIITPEAFFGQGTRLTVV.

The chain recombines TRBV4-2 with TRBJ2-7; D is ambiguous. CDR3 size: 13 residues. V lost 1 base to trimming and J lost 6 bases, with 10 bases between them. CDR1 and CDR2 from the germline V gene are LGHNA and YNFKEQ. DNA for the CDR3: TGTGCCAGCAGCCAAGTACCCTCTCTCGAGCAGTACTTC. Translation gives CASSQVPSLEQYF.

This clone was detected a few times. The V gene is TRBV19, the J gene TRBJ1-2; D is ambiguous. The germline gives CDR1 LNHDA, CDR2 SQIVND (reference sequence). V was shortened by 3 bases and J by 0 bases, with 8 bases between the two germline ends. The CDR3 totals 14 residues. The CDR3 DNA reads TGTGCCAGTAGTATCCAGCTGTCTAACTATGGCTACACCTTC. Its protein is CASSIQLSNYGYTF.

The CDR3 is CASSFVSGTSYEQYF. The CDR3 nucleotides are TGTGCCAGCAGTTTCGTTAGCGGGACCTCCTACGAGCAGTACTTC. The gene calls are TRBV28 and TRBJ2-7, with 8 bases identical to TRBD2. Germline V gene sequence: CDR1 MDHEN, CDR2 SYDVKM. The CDR3 totals 15 residues. The V gene end was trimmed by 3 bases and the J gene end by 0 bases; junction bases not matched to a gene: 4.

The chain carries TRBV7-9 and TRBJ2-3; D is unclear. Germline CDR1 and CDR2: SEHNR and FQNEAQ (reference sequence). The CDR3 covers 16 residues. Trimming took off 2 bases at V and 6 bases at J, with 18 bases between the two ends. The CDR3 here is CASSLLFSRTNDTQYF. The CDR3 region has the DNA TGTGCCAGCAGCTTACTATTCTCTAGAACTAATGATACGCAGTATTTT.

The gene calls are TRBV19 and TRBJ1-5; 7 bases agree with TRBD1. CDR1 and CDR2 from the germline V gene are LNHDA and SQIVND (reference sequence). Trimming cost V 5 bases and J 4 bases; bases outside gene matches: 2. The CDR3 length is 13 residues. The CDR3 nucleotides are TGTGCCAGTAGTTCACAGGGGAATCAGCCCCAGCATTTT. Amino acid sequence: CASSSQGNQPQHF.

The chain uses TRBV9 and TRBJ1-1, with D hard to call. CDR1 and CDR2 (germline): SGDLS, YYNGEE. The CDR3 totals 15 residues. V was shortened by 0 bases and J by 4 bases, with 13 bases between the two germline ends. The DNA of the CDR3 is TGTGCCAGCAGCGTAGATGGGTTCCTGGGCACTGAAGCTTTCTTT. Translation: CASSVDGFLGTEAFF.

This clone came up a few times. The chain uses TRBV6-6 and TRBJ1-2; maybe TRBD1 (5 bases). CDR3 length: 15 amino acids. From germline, CDR1 is MNHNY and CDR2 SVGAGI (reference sequence). Trimming removed 2 bases at V and 6 bases at J, with 16 bases between. The CDR3 coding sequence is TGTGCCAGCAGTTACCAAGGGGTAGGGAGGGATGGCTACACCTTC. It translates to CASSYQGVGRDGYTF.

The CDR3 DNA is TGCGCCAGCAGCTTAACTAGCTCCTACAATGAGCAGTTCTTC. This translates into CASSLTSSYNEQFF. This sequence joins TRBV5-1 and TRBJ2-1, with TRBD2 as a possible D gene (5 bases). This CDR3 contains 14 residues. Germline-derived CDR1 and CDR2 are SGHRS and YFSETQ. Trimming cost V 2 bases and J 0 bases, with 6 bases left between them.

The rearrangement joins TRBV5-5 to TRBJ2-3; 12 bases align to TRBD2. V gave up 0 bases and J gave up 6 bases; unmatched junction bases: 5. The CDR3 extends over 16 amino acids. In germline, CDR1 is SGHKS, CDR2 YYEKEE (reference sequence). The CDR3 DNA follows: TGTGCCAGCAGCTTGGCTAGCGGGAGGGCCGCGGATACGCAGTATTTT. Encoded protein: CASSLASGRAADTQYF.

This clone was observed a handful of times. The V and J genes are TRBV10-2 and TRBJ1-5, with unresolved D. V dropped 4 bases and J dropped 2 bases, with 9 bases sitting between them. Germline V gene sequence: CDR1 WSHSY, CDR2 SAAADI. The CDR3 runs to 14 residues. As DNA, the CDR3 is TGCGCCAGCAGTGTAGGTATGGGCAATCAGCCCCAGCATTTT. Its translation is CASSVGMGNQPQHF.

The V call is TRBV30, the J call TRBJ1-1, with TRBD1 matching 12 bases. The CDR3 length is 16 residues. Germline CDR1 reads GTSNPN; CDR2 reads SVGIG (reference sequence). As DNA, the CDR3 is TGTGCTCGTTCAATCGGGACAGGGGGCCCGAACACTGAAGCTTTCTTT. This sequence encodes CARSIGTGGPNTEAFF.

The V gene is TRBV6-5, the J gene TRBJ2-5; 8 nucleotides line up with TRBD2. The J segment lost 9 bases and the V segment lost 10 bases, leaving 16 bases of the junction unmatched. This CDR3 has 14 residues. The germline CDR1 and CDR2 sequences are MNHEY and SVGAGI. The CDR3: CATRPTGGFAPQYF. Written as DNA, the CDR3 is TGTGCCACTCGCCCAACGGGGGGGTTCGCTCCCCAGTACTTC.

V and J are TRBV18 and TRBJ1-1; unclear D gene. The CDR3 runs to 14 residues. CDR1 is KGHSH and CDR2 is LQKENI in the germline V gene. V gave up 1 base and J gave up 10 bases, with 16 bases separating them. As DNA, the CDR3 is TGTGCCAGCTCACCACTGACGGGGAGGGTCCCAGCTTTCTTT. Its translation is CASSPLTGRVPAFF.

This chain connects TRBV28 to TRBJ2-1; D unclear. CDR1 is MDHEN and CDR2 is SYDVKM in the germline V gene. Trimming removed 6 bases at V and 11 bases at J, with 11 bases between. The CDR3 is 11 amino acids. For the CDR3, the DNA is TGTGCCAGCAGGGTAGAAGTGAAGCAGTTCTTC. Its translation: CASRVEVKQFF.

This clone has only a few counts. The V call is TRBV7-9, the J call TRBJ2-5; D unresolved. The CDR3 has 11 amino acids. V lost 8 bases to trimming and J lost 4 bases, with 8 bases between them. Germline loops: CDR1 SEHNR, CDR2 FQNEAQ (reference sequence). The CDR3 here is CASQARETQYF. The DNA of the CDR3 is TGTGCCAGCCAAGCCAGAGAGACCCAGTACTTC.

This clone came up a few times. The CDR3 DNA sequence: TGTGCCAGCAGTTCCCCAAAATTCACTGAAGCTTTCTTT. The encoded protein is CASSSPKFTEAFF. The V and J genes are TRBV27 and TRBJ1-1; D is unclear. V was pared by 4 bases and J by 4 bases, with 10 bases between. There are 13 residues in the CDR3. Germline loops: CDR1 MNHEY, CDR2 SMNVEV (reference sequence).

This clone appeared once. The chain is built from TRBV9 and TRBJ1-5, with 8 bases lining up with TRBD1. V gave up 4 bases and J gave up 3 bases; unmatched junction bases: 6. This CDR3 has 15 amino acids. Germline CDR1 reads SGDLS; CDR2 reads YYNGEE. The CDR3 DNA reads TGTGCCAGCAGCCCAACGGACAGGGACAATCAGCCCCAGCATTTT. Protein: CASSPTDRDNQPQHF.

A few counts support this clone. The chain links TRBV2 to TRBJ2-7, with D perhaps given as TRBD1 or TRBD2 (5 bases each). V was cut by 10 bases and J by 6 bases, with 13 bases left in between. This CDR3 is 11 amino acids long. Germline V gene lookup returns CDR1 SNHLY and CDR2 FYNNEI. CDR3 residues: CATGTSSEQYF. DNA for the CDR3: TGTGCCACCGGGACGTCATCCGAGCAGTACTTC.

This sequence joins TRBV7-9 and TRBJ1-1; a weak D match, TRBD1 (5 bases). This CDR3 has 15 residues. Germline-derived CDR1 and CDR2 are SEHNR and FQNEAQ (reference sequence). V gave up 8 bases and J gave up 1 base, with 17 bases separating them. The CDR3 spells CASAPRAGKNTEAFF. The CDR3 DNA follows: TGTGCCAGCGCGCCGAGGGCAGGGAAGAACACTGAAGCTTTCTTT.

This clone was counted a few times. The chain joins TRBV6-1 to TRBJ1-5; 7 bases map to TRBD1. CDR3 length: 14 residues. V trimming: 5 bases; J trimming: 3 bases; junction bases outside the gene matches: 4. CDR1 is MNHNS and CDR2 is SASEGT in the germline V gene. The CDR3: CASSLEGANQPQHF. CDR3 in DNA: TGTGCCAGCAGTTTGGAGGGGGCCAATCAGCCCCAGCATTTT.

This chain links TRBV7-2 with TRBJ2-4; TRBD1 matches at 7 bases. This CDR3 comprises 15 residues. The V gene's germline CDR1 is SGHTA and CDR2 FQGNSA. The V gene end was trimmed by 3 bases and the J gene end by 8 bases; junction bases not matched to a gene: 10. For the CDR3, the DNA is TGTGCCAGCAGCTTGGCTACAGGGGAAGCAGACATTCAGTACTTC. It encodes CASSLATGEADIQYF.

The chain carries TRBV6-1 and TRBJ1-5, with D hard to call. The CDR3 length is 14 residues. V shed 8 bases and J shed 3 bases, with 14 bases lying between them. The germline CDR1 and CDR2 sequences are MNHNS and SASEGT. In DNA form, the CDR3 reads TGTGCCAGCGAACGGGGTTCGAACAATCAGCCCCAGCATTTT. It codes for CASERGSNNQPQHF.

The chain joins TRBV28 to TRBJ1-1; tentatively, D is TRBD1 (6 bases). The CDR3 has 14 amino acids. The V and J ends lost 5 bases and 4 bases respectively, with 14 bases between them. Germline CDR1 MDHEN, CDR2 SYDVKM. The CDR3 loop is CASSTGRRGTEAFF. DNA of the CDR3: TGTGCCAGCAGTACAGGGCGGAGGGGCACTGAAGCTTTCTTT.